This TCR beta chain was obtained from a study of OX40 agonist ivuxolimab in advanced cancers. About the study as a whole: Ivuxolimab, which targeted the costimulatory receptor OX40 (CD134), was an agonistic, fully human IgG2 monoclonal antibody. The paper covers the monotherapy dose-escalation part of the phase I ivuxolimab trial, which included N ≈ 50 patients. Peripheral TCRbeta sequencing was intended to test whether TCR sequence diversity was altered and clonal T-cell expansion was caused by ivuxolimab. Of the roughly 52 dose-escalation patients, hepatocellular carcinoma was present in 19, melanoma in roughly 15, renal cell carcinoma in 9 and head and neck cancer in 9. Intravenous ivuxolimab was administered to patients every 2 weeks at six dose levels: 0.01, 0.1, 0.3, 1.5, 3 and 10 mg/kg. The dose-escalation cohort was around 83% male with a mean age of about 60 years, ranging from 23 to 79. Three dose-escalation patients achieved partial responses, one with hepatocellular carcinoma and two with cutaneous melanoma. Prior anti-PD-1, anti-PD-L1 or anti-CTLA-4 therapy was permitted, and about two fifths of dose-escalation patients had received checkpoint inhibitors. Results and caveats for the whole study, not just this receptor: Antigen specificity was not determined for the clonally expanded peripheral T cells. Low levels of normalized T-cell clonal expansion were also seen in some patients who did not respond. At doses from 0.1 to 3.0 mg/kg, clonal expansion was seen in both CD4+ and CD8+ blood T cells between baseline and week 6. Partial responders in the 0.1-3.0 mg/kg groups had among the lowest normalized peripheral clonal expansion, especially among CD8+ T cells. On average, CD8+ T cells showed more expanded clones than CD4+ T cells after ivuxolimab.

Patients with a history of autoimmune disease or receiving systemic immunosuppression were excluded from the trial. Peripheral blood for TCR sequencing was collected from all dose cohorts at baseline, on cycle 4 day 1, and on cycle 7 day 1. The samples were taken from a phase I, first-in-human, multicenter, open-label dose-escalation trial of ivuxolimab. Adults with locally advanced or metastatic melanoma, renal cell carcinoma, hepatocellular carcinoma or head and neck squamous cell carcinoma were enrolled in the trial. Before TCR sequencing, CD4+ and CD8+ T cells were separately sorted from peripheral blood. Genomic DNA was isolated from the sorted cells so that the TCRbeta CDR3 region could be sequenced. TCRbeta CDR3 regions were sequenced using the immunoSEQ Assay. TCRdb holds this immuneACCESS table with in-frame rearrangements only. Some clones are missing; in checked studies, unresolved V genes explain under half, and the rest has no known cause. The sample profile shows fewer than 85,000 clones; over 80% of them were found once. Clones ranked in the top ten supply approximately 0.9% of the sample.

Counted from cysteine to phenylalanine, this CDR3 has 15 amino acids. CDR3 DNA is the only sequence kept; it has 45 bases, read in frame from the first base. Cut back by 4 bases and 2 bases, the V and J ends lie 13 bases apart. The germline V gene encodes CDR1 SGHNT and CDR2 YYREEE (reference sequence). A remark on this clone: Its binding antigen is unknown. Per-nucleotide qualities are absent, and no much larger clonotype sits a single base away.

The sequence is built from TRBV5-4 and TRBJ1-5; the D segment could be TRBD1, given 5 matching bases. This TCR derives from an adult with an advanced solid tumor such as melanoma, head and neck, liver or kidney cancer. This specimen was CD4+ or CD8+ T cells sorted from blood, taken in a trial of the OX40 agonist ivuxolimab. The nucleotides read TGTGCCAGCAGCCAAATGGGAGGGGGCAATCAGCCCCAGCATTTT. It specifies CASSQMGGGNQPQHF.